Shown below are 17 T cell receptor beta chains from a single sample sequenced in a study of T cells in tumors after PD-1 blockade. Profiling relied on immunoSEQ multiplex PCR, and the TCRdb table lists in-frame clones only, not all of them. The table includes roughly 60,000 clones, around 80% detected once. Material: PBMCs, obtained before anti-PD-1 treatment. These receptors all come from a human donor with basal cell carcinoma.

This chain joins TRBV5-4 and TRBJ2-5; 8 nucleotides align to TRBD2. Germline V gives CDR1 SGHNT, CDR2 YYREEE (reference sequence). V dropped 1 base and J dropped 4; count of bases not matched to a gene: 9. CDR3 length equals 16 residues. CDR3 amino acids: CASSLSRGGPAETQYF. The CDR3 nucleotides read TGTGCCAGCAGCTTGAGCCGGGGGGGCCCCGCAGAGACCCAGTACTTC.

This clone was observed a few times. The rearrangement uses TRBV6-5 and TRBJ1-1; D gene uncertain. CDR1 is MNHEY, CDR2 SVGAGI, per germline. V was trimmed by 4 bases and J by 3 bases, leaving 12 bases between them. This CDR3 has 14 amino acids. This CDR3 is CASSSPHAYTEAFF. The CDR3 nucleotides are TGTGCCAGCAGTTCCCCCCATGCGTACACTGAAGCTTTCTTT.

A few counts support this clone. The chain carries TRBV6-1 and TRBJ1-1; TRBD1 agrees at 7 bases. Germline lookup yields CDR1 MNHNS and CDR2 SASEGT. V lost 3 bases to trimming and J lost 5 bases; unmatched junction nucleotides: 9. This CDR3 comprises 15 residues. This chain's CDR3 is CASSEGGRGITEAFF. The CDR3 nucleotides are TGTGCCAGCAGTGAGGGGGGCAGGGGGATTACTGAAGCTTTCTTT.

The J gene is TRBJ1-2, the V gene TRBV19; possible D gene TRBD1, 5 bases. Germline CDR1 reads LNHDA; CDR2 reads SQIVND (reference sequence). The V gene lost 3 bases and the J gene lost 7 bases, with 9 bases spanning the gap. This CDR3 has 12 amino acids. This CDR3 is CASSMGRTGYTF. CDR3 sequence (DNA): TGTGCCAGTAGTATGGGACGGACTGGCTACACCTTC.

The rearrangement joins TRBV30 to TRBJ2-7, with TRBD2 identical over 7 bases. The CDR3 covers 14 residues. Germline-derived CDR1 and CDR2 are GTSNPN and SVGIG (reference sequence). V lost 5 bases and J lost 4; bases outside the gene matches: 11. CDR3 residues: CAWLPPAGIYEQYF. CDR3 bases: TGTGCCTGGCTCCCTCCAGCGGGGATTTACGAGCAGTACTTC.

V usage is TRBV6-5 and J usage is TRBJ1-5; no firm D call. Between the trimmed V and J ends, which lost 6 bases and 7 bases, there was a span of 10 bases. In germline, CDR1 is MNHEY, CDR2 SVGAGI. The CDR3 consists of 12 residues. The CDR3 DNA reads as TGTGCCAGCAGCTCATGGGGACAGCCCCAGCATTTT. This gives the protein CASSSWGQPQHF.

The chain carries TRBV12-3 or TRBV12-4 and TRBJ2-3; TRBD2 aligns across 8 bases. CDR3 length: 13 residues. The V and J ends lost 6 bases and 8 bases, in that order; junction bases with no gene match: 7. This chain's CDR3 is CASRGTSGGTQYF. CDR3 DNA sequence: TGTGCCAGCAGGGGGACTAGTGGTGGTACGCAGTATTTT.

The chain is built from TRBV6-1 and TRBJ2-3; no clear D gene. The V gene's germline CDR1 is MNHNS and CDR2 SASEGT. V gave up 1 base and J gave up 2 bases, with 10 bases separating them. CDR3 length equals 15 residues. The CDR3 coding sequence is TGTGCCAGCAGTGAAGGCATCCGGGCCACAGATACGCAGTATTTT. Translated: CASSEGIRATDTQYF.

This chain links TRBV13 with TRBJ1-2; TRBD1 matches 9 bases. The germline V gene has CDR1 PRHDT and CDR2 FYEKMQ (reference sequence). The CDR3 totals 15 residues. Trimming at V came to 1 base and at J to 2 bases, leaving 2 bases not matched to a gene. CDR3 region: CASSLEGTGNYGYTF. CDR3 DNA: TGTGCCAGCAGCTTAGAAGGGACAGGGAACTATGGCTACACCTTC.

The chain is built from TRBV7-9 and TRBJ2-1; 16 positions match TRBD2. The germline CDR1 and CDR2 sequences are SEHNR and FQNEAQ (reference sequence). The CDR3 consists of 19 residues. Unmatched junction bases numbered 11, after V lost 4 bases and J lost 5 bases. As DNA, the CDR3 is TGTGCCAGCAGCTCGCCGGGACTAGCGGGGGGGGCGGTAAACAATGAGCAGTTCTTC. Its protein product is CASSSPGLAGGAVNNEQFF.

V gene TRBV11-3 combines with J gene TRBJ2-3; no firm D call. Germline CDR1 SGHNT, CDR2 YENEEA. Between the trimmed V and J ends, which lost 0 bases and 5 bases, there was a span of 9 bases. The CDR3 runs to 14 residues. The CDR3 is CASSLDLRRDTQYF. The CDR3 DNA reads TGTGCCAGCAGCTTAGATCTCCGGAGAGATACGCAGTATTTT.

The J gene is TRBJ1-5, the V gene TRBV3-1 (or the pseudogene TRBV3-2); 8 nucleotides agree with TRBD1. The junction had 4 bases not matched to a gene; V was cut back by 4 bases and J by 5 bases. The CDR3 length is 14 residues. Germline CDR1 LGHDT, CDR2 YNNKEL (reference sequence). CDR3 coding DNA: TGTGCCAGCAGCCGAGGACAGGGCGATCAGCCCCAGCATTTT. The encoded protein is CASSRGQGDQPQHF.

This clone appeared a single time. V gene TRBV6-1 combines with J gene TRBJ1-2; D is undetermined. Germline V lookup: CDR1 MNHNS, CDR2 SASEGT. This CDR3 comprises 15 residues. V shed 1 base and J shed 4 bases, with 13 bases lying between them. CDR3 bases: TGTGCCAGCAGTGAAGGTCAACGGAGGTTCTATGGCTACACCTTC. Translating gives CASSEGQRRFYGYTF.

The genes are TRBV5-4 and TRBJ2-7; 9 nucleotides align to TRBD1. Germline V CDR1 and CDR2: SGHNT, YYREEE (reference sequence). J gave up 5 bases and V 4 bases, and 7 bases lay outside the gene matches. The CDR3 runs 14 residues. CDR3 sequence reads: CASSVPDRGNEQYF. In DNA form, the CDR3 reads TGTGCCAGCAGCGTCCCGGACAGGGGTAACGAGCAGTACTTC.

The genes are TRBV6-6 and TRBJ1-3, with D uncertain. This CDR3 region has 15 residues. Germline V gene lookup returns CDR1 MNHNY and CDR2 SVGAGI (reference sequence). Trimming stripped 4 bases from V and 0 bases from J, with 10 bases between. Written as DNA, the CDR3 is TGTGCCAGCAGTTTTCCTACCCGCTCTGGAAACACCATATATTTT. Amino acids: CASSFPTRSGNTIYF.

This clone was seen many times. The chain links TRBV13 to TRBJ2-1; 10 nucleotides agree with TRBD1. Trimming took 3 bases from V and 2 from J; bases not matched to a gene: 13. Per the germline V gene, CDR1 is PRHDT and CDR2 is FYEKMQ (reference sequence). The CDR3 length is 19 residues. This CDR3 is CASSLIGTGDNRAYNEQFF. CDR3 nucleotides: TGTGCCAGCAGCTTGATAGGGACAGGGGATAATAGGGCCTACAATGAGCAGTTCTTC.

V is TRBV5-1 and J is TRBJ2-7, with 8 bases identical to TRBD1. Unmatched junction bases numbered 6, after V lost 4 bases and J lost 3 bases. The germline V gene has CDR1 SGHRS and CDR2 YFSETQ. This CDR3 has 14 amino acids. CDR3 bases: TGCGCCAGCAGCACTACAGGGGGTTTCTACGAGCAGTACTTC. It yields the protein CASSTTGGFYEQYF. The full variable domain, with the rest looked up from reference TRBV5-1 and TRBJ2-7, is KAGVTQTPRYLIKTRGQQVTLSCSPISGHRSVSWYQQTPGQGLQFLFEYFSETQRNKGNFPGRFSGRQFSNSRSEMNVSTLELGDSALYLCASSTTGGFYEQYFGPGTRLTVT.